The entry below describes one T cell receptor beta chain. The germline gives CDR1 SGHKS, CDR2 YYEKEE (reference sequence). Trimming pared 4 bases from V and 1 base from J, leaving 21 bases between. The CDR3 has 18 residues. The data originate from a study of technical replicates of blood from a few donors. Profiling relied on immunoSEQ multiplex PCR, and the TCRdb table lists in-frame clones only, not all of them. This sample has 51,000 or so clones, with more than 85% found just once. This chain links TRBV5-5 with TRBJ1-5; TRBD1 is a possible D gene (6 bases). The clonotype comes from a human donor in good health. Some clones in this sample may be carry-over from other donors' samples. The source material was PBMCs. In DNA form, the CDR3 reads TGTGCCAGCAGCCCCTCGTATTGGGGGGGCAGGAGCAATCAGCCCCAGCATTTT. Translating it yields CASSPSYWGGRSNQPQHF.